What follows is one TCR beta chain and its context. A much larger clone lies a single base off, so this may be a read error. What was amplified from RNA transcripts were TCR beta CDR3 regions. Researchers ran a first-round RT-PCR on the TCR CDR3 using the HTBI primer set. Each CDR3 protein is one row after TCRdb ran MiXCR on the multiplex PCR reads. The sample yields more than 450,000 distinct CDR3 sequences, 14% seen once. This sample was taken from a study of T cells in Graves' hyperthyroidism and ophthalmopathy. The germline gives CDR1 MNHNS, CDR2 SASEGT. CDR3 length: 15 amino acids. V was trimmed by 6 bases and J by 6 bases, leaving 20 bases between them.

The chain employs TRBV6-1 and TRBJ1-1; D remains unclear. Specimen: blood. This clonotype was sampled from a woman aged 40 to 50 with Graves' hyperthyroidism. The chain's CDR3 is CASSPGGLELAEAFF. CDR3 DNA sequence: TGTGCCAGCAGCCCCGGAGGGCTTGAACTAGCTGAAGCTTTCTTT.